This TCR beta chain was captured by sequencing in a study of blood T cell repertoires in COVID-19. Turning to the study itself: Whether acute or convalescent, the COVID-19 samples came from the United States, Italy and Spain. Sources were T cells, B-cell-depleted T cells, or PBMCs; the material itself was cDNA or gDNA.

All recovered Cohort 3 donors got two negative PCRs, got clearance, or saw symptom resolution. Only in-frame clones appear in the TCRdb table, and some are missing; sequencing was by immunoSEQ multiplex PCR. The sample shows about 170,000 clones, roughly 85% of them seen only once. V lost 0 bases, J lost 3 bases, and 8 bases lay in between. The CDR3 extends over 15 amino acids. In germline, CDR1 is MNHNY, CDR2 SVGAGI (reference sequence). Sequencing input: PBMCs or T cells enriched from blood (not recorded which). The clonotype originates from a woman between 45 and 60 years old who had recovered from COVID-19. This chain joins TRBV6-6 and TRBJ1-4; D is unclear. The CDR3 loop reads CASSYSGSPNEKLFF. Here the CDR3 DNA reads TGTGCCAGCAGTTACTCCGGGTCCCCTAATGAAAAACTGTTTTTT.